What follows are 7 T cell receptor beta chains derived from one specimen sequenced in a study of identical twins' blood T cells. From the 5' RACE reads, TCRdb called clonotypes with MiXCR, one entry per CDR3 protein. The data show 350,000 to 400,000 distinct CDR3 sequences, roughly 28% seen once. Sequenced material: PBMCs. These receptors were obtained from a woman between 18 and 50 years old in good health.

The chain couples TRBV18 to TRBJ2-1; maybe TRBD2 (5 bases). Germline V CDR1 and CDR2: KGHSH, LQKENI. The V end was cut by 3 bases, the J end by 9 bases, with 18 bases between. This CDR3 region has 15 residues. Written as DNA, the CDR3 is TGTGCCAGCTCACCCTTTGACCCGCTGGCGGGTGAGCAGTTCTTC. Amino acids: CASSPFDPLAGEQFF.

In its sample, this clonotype was seen a few times. The chain links TRBV19 to TRBJ1-2; perhaps TRBD1 as D (5 bases). Germline CDR1 is LNHDA and CDR2 is SQIVND (reference sequence). This CDR3 contains 11 residues. Deletions cut 10 bases from V and 8 bases from J, with 14 bases between. CDR3 sequence: CATPSGNGYTF. The CDR3 DNA sequence: TGTGCCACCCCGTCAGGGAACGGCTACACCTTC.

For this clonotype: A much larger clone is a single base away; this may be a read error. This sequence joins TRBV27 and TRBJ2-2; perhaps TRBD1 as D (5 bases). V dropped 7 bases and J dropped 2 bases, with 17 bases sitting between them. The germline V gene has CDR1 MNHEY and CDR2 SMNVEV (reference sequence). The CDR3 totals 16 residues. In DNA, the CDR3 is TGTGCCAGCACTTTTCGGAAAGGGGTCAACACCGGGGAGCTGTTTTTT. Residues: CASTFRKGVNTGELFF.

In this sample, this clonotype turned up a few times. V and J are TRBV7-8 and TRBJ2-3; no clear D gene. The germline gives CDR1 SGHVS, CDR2 FQNEAQ. Trimming stripped 0 bases from V and 1 base from J, with 11 bases between. There are 16 residues in the CDR3. The CDR3 spells CASSLAVGSGTDTQYF. For the CDR3, the DNA is TGTGCCAGCAGCTTAGCGGTGGGATCGGGCACAGATACGCAGTATTTT.

The chain joins TRBV5-1 to TRBJ2-7; 8 positions agree with TRBD1. CDR1 SGHRS and CDR2 YFSETQ come from the germline V gene. The junction had 9 bases not matched to a gene; V was cut back by 7 bases and J by 3 bases. CDR3 length equals 14 residues. DNA for the CDR3: TGCGCCAGCCATCATGGGACAGGAGTCTACGAGCAGTACTTC. Protein: CASHHGTGVYEQYF.

The V and J genes are TRBV19 and TRBJ2-2; D is perhaps TRBD2 (6 bases). V was cut by 6 bases and J by 0 bases, with 11 bases left in between. The CDR3 has 15 residues. The germline CDR1 and CDR2 sequences are LNHDA and SQIVND (reference sequence). The CDR3 protein is CASSSPGANTGELFF. CDR3 sequence (DNA): TGTGCCAGTAGCTCCCCGGGGGCGAACACCGGGGAGCTGTTTTTT.

The chain has TRBV7-9 and TRBJ1-3; D is unresolved. From germline, CDR1 is SEHNR and CDR2 FQNEAQ (reference sequence). V lost 2 bases to trimming and J lost 4 bases, with 9 bases between them. There are 14 residues in the CDR3. CDR3 residues: CASSLFLGGNTIYF. Written as DNA, the CDR3 is TGTGCCAGCAGCTTATTTTTGGGAGGAAACACCATATATTTT.